The present T cell receptor (beta chain) was sequenced within a study of T-cell reconstitution after alpha-beta-depleted transplantation in children. This clonotype was counted ten times or more. The CDR3 is made up of 14 amino acids. V was cut by 5 bases and J by 7 bases, with 17 bases left in between. Germline CDR1 is SEHNR and CDR2 is FQNEAQ (reference sequence). Molecular barcoding with unique molecular identifiers was used for the TCRbeta library. TCRdb ran MiXCR on the PCR reads and lists one entry per CDR3 protein. The sample lists about 160,000 distinct CDR3 sequences; roughly 11% were seen once.

Source: PBMCs, taken before TCRalphabeta/CD19-depleted stem cell transplant. The V gene is TRBV7-9, the J gene TRBJ1-1; D ambiguous. This TCR derives from a boy younger than 10 with acute myeloid leukemia, due to receive a stem cell transplant. CDR3 bases: TGTGCCAGCAGCCCCCGACGGACGCATAATGAAGCTTTCTTT. This codes for CASSPRRTHNEAFF.